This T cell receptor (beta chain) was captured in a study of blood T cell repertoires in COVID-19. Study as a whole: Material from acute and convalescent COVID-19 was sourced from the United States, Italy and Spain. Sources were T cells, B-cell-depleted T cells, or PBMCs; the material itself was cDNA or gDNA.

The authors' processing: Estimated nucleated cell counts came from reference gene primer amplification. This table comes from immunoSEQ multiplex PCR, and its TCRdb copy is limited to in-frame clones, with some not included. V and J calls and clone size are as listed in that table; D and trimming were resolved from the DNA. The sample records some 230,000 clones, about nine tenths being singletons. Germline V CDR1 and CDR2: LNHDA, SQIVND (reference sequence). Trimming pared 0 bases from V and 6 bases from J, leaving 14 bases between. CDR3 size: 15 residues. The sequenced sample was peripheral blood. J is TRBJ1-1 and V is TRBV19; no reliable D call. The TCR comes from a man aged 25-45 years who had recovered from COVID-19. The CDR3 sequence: CASSIDLGSSPEAFF. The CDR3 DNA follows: TGTGCCAGTAGTATAGATCTTGGCAGTTCCCCTGAAGCTTTCTTT.